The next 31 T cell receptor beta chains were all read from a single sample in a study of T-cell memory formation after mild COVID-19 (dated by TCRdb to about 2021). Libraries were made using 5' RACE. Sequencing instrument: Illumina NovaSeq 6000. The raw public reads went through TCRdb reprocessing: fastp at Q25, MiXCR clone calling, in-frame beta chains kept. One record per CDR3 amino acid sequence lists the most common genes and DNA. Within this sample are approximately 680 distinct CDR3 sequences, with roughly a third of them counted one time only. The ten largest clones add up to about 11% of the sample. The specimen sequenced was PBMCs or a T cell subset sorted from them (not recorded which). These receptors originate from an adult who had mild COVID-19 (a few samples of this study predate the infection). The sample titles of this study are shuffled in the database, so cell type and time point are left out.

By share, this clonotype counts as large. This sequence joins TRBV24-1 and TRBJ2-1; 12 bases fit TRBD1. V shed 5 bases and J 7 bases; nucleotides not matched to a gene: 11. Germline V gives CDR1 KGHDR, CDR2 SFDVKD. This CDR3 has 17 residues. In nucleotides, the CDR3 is TGTGCCACCAGTGGATCTATGGGACAGGGGGCGAGAAATGAGCAGTTCTTC. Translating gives CATSGSMGQGARNEQFF.

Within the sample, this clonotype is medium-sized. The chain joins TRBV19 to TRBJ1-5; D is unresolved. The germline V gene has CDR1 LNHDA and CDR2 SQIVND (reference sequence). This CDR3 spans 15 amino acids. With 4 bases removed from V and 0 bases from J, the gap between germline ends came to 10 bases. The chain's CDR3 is CASSNAAVSNQPQHF. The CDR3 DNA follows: TGTGCCAGTAGTAATGCGGCCGTTAGCAATCAGCCCCAGCATTTT.

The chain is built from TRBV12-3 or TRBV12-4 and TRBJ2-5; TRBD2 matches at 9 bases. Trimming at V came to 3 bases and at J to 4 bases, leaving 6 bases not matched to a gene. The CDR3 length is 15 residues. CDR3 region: CASSFSAGGRETQYF. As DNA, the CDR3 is TGTGCCAGCAGTTTCAGTGCGGGGGGGCGAGAGACCCAGTACTTC.

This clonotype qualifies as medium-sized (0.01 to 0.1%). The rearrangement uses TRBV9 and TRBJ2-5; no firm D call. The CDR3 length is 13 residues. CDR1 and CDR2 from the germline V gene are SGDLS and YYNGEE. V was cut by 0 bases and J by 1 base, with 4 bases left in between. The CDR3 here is CASSVVSQETQYF. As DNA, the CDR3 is TGTGCCAGCAGCGTAGTCAGCCAAGAGACCCAGTACTTC.

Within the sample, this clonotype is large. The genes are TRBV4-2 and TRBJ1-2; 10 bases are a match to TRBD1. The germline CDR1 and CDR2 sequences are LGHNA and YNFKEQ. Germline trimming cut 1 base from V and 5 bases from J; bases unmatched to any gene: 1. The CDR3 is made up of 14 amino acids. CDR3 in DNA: TGTGCCAGCAGCCAAGGACAGGGGGCTTATGGCTACACCTTC. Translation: CASSQGQGAYGYTF.

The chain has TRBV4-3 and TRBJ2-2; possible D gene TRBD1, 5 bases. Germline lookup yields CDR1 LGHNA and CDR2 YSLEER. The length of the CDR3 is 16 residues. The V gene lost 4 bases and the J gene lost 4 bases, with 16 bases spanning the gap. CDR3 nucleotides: TGCGCCAGCAGCCGGACCCCTGGGGCAGTCACCGGGGAGCTGTTTTTT. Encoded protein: CASSRTPGAVTGELFF.

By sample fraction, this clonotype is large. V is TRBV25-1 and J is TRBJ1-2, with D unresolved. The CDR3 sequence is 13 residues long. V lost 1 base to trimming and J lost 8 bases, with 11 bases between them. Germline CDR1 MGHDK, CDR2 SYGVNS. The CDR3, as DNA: TGTGCCAGCAGTGAATTCGGCGCGGGGGGCTACACCTTC. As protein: CASSEFGAGGYTF.

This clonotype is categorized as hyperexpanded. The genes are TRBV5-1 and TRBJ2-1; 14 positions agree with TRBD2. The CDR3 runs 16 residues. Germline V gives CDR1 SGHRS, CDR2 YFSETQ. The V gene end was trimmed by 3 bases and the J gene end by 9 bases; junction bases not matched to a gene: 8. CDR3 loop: CASSWTSGGHPGEQFF. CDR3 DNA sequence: TGCGCCAGCAGCTGGACTAGCGGGGGGCACCCCGGTGAGCAGTTCTTC.

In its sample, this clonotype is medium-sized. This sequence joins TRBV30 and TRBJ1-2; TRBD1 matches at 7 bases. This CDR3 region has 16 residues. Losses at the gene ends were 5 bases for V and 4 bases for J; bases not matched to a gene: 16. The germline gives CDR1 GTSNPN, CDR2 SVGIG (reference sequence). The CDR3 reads CAWENFLMTGIYGYTF. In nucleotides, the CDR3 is TGTGCCTGGGAGAATTTTTTAATGACAGGGATCTATGGCTACACCTTC.

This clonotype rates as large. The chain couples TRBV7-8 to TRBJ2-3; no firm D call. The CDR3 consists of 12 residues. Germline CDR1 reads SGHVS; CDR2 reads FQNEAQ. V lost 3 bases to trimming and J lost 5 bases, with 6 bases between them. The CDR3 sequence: CASSFNRDTQYF. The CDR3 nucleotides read TGTGCCAGCAGCTTCAACAGAGATACGCAGTATTTT.

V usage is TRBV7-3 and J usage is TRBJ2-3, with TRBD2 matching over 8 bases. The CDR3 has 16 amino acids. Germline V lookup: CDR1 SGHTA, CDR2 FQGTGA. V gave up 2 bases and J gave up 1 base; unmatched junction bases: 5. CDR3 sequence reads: CASSLGPGGGTDTQYF. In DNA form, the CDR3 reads TGTGCCAGCAGCTTAGGGCCCGGGGGGGGCACAGATACGCAGTATTTT. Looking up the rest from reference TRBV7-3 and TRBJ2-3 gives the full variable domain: GAGVSQTPSNKVTEKGKYVELRCDPISGHTALYWYRQSLGQGPEFLIYFQGTGAADDSGLPNDRFFAVRPEGSVSTLKIQRTERGDSAVYLCASSLGPGGGTDTQYFGPGTRLTVL.

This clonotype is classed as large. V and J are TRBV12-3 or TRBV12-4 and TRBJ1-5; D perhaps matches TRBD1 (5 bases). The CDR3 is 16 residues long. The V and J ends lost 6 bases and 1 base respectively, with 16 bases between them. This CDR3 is CASSLAPWGSNQPQHF. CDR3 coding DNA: TGTGCCAGCAGCCTCGCTCCTTGGGGGAGCAATCAGCCCCAGCATTTT.

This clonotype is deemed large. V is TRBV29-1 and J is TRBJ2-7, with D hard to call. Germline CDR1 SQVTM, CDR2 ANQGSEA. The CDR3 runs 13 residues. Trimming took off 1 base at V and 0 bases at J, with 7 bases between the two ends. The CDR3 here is CSVEGLSSYEQYF. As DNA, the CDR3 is TGCAGCGTTGAAGGACTGAGCTCCTACGAGCAGTACTTC.

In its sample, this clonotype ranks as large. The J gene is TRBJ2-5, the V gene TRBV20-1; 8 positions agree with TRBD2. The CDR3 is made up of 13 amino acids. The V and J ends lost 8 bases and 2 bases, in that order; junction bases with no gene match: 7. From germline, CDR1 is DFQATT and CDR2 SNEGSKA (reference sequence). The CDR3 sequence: CSNAGGFQETQYF. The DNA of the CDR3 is TGCAGTAACGCGGGGGGCTTTCAAGAGACCCAGTACTTC.

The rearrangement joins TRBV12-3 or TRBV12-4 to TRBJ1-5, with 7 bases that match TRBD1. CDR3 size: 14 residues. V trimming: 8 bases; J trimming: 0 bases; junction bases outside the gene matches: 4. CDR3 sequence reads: CASGTENSNQPQHF. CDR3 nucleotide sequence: TGTGCCAGCGGGACAGAAAATAGCAATCAGCCCCAGCATTTT.

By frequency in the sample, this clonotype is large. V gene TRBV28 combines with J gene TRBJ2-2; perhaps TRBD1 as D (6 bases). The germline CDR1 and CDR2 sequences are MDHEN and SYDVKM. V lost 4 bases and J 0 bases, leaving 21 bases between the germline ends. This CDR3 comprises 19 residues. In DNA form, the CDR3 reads TGTGCCAGCAGTTCTAGAACGAATCCGGGACAACCGAACACCGGGGAGCTGTTTTTT. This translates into CASSSRTNPGQPNTGELFF.

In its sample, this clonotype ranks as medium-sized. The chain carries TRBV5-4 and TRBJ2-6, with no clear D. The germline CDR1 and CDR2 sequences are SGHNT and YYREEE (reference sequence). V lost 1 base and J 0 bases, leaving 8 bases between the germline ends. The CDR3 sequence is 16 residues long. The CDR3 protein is CASSLWYTSGANVLTF. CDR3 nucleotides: TGTGCCAGCAGCTTGTGGTATACCTCTGGGGCCAACGTCCTGACTTTC.

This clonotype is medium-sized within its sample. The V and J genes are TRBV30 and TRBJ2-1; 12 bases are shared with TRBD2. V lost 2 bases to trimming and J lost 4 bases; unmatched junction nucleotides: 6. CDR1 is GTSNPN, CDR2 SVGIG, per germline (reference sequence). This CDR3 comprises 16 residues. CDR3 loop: CAWSLLAGGPYNEQFF. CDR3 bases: TGTGCCTGGAGTTTACTAGCGGGAGGCCCTTACAATGAGCAGTTCTTC.

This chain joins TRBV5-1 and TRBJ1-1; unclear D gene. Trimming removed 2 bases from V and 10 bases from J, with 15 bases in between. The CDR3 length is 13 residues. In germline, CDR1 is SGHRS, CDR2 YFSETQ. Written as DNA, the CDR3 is TGCGCCAGCAGCTTTGGAGACTTCTCCGGAGCTTTCTTT. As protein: CASSFGDFSGAFF.

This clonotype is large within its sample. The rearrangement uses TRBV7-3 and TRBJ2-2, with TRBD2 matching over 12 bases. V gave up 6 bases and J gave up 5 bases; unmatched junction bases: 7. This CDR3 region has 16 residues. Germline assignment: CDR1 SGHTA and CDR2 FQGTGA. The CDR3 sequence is CASSYFGTSGTGELFF. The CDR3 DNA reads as TGTGCCAGCAGTTATTTCGGGACTAGCGGGACCGGGGAGCTGTTTTTT.

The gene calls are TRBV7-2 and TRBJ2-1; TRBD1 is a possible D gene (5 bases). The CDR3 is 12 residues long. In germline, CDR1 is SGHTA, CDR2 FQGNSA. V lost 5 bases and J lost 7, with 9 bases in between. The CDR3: CASSQAGNEQFF. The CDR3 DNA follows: TGTGCCAGCAGCCAAGCAGGGAATGAGCAGTTCTTC.

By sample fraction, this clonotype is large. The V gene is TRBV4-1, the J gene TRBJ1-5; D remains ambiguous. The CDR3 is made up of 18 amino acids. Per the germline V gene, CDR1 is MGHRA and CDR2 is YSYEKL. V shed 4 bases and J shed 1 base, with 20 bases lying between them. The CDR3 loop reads CASSPSPAGIISNQPQHF. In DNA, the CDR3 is TGCGCCAGCAGCCCTTCCCCCGCTGGGATTATAAGCAATCAGCCCCAGCATTTT.

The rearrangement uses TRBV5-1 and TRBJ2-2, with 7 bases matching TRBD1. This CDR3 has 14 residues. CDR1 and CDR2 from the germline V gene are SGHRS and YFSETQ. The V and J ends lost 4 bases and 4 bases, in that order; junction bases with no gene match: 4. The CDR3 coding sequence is TGCGCCAGCAGCCCACAGGGGCCCACCGGGGAGCTGTTTTTT. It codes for CASSPQGPTGELFF.

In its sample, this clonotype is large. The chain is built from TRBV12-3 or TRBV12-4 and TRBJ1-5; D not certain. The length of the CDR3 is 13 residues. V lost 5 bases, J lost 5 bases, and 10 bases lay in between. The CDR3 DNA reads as TGTGCCAGCAGTCCTGGGCAGGATCAGCCCCAGCATTTT. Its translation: CASSPGQDQPQHF.

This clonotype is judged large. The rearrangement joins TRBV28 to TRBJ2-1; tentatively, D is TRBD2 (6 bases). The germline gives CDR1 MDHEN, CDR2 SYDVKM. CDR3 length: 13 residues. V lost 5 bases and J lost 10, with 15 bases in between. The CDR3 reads CASSLPGGWEQFF. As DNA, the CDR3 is TGTGCCAGCAGTCTCCCCGGGGGTTGGGAGCAGTTCTTC.

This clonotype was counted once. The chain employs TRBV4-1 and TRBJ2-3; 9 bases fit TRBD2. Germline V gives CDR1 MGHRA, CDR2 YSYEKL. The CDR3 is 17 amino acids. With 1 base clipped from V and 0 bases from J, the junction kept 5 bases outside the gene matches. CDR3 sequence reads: CASSQGIAGGSTDTQYF. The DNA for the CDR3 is TGCGCCAGCAGCCAAGGAATCGCGGGGGGGAGCACAGATACGCAGTATTTT.

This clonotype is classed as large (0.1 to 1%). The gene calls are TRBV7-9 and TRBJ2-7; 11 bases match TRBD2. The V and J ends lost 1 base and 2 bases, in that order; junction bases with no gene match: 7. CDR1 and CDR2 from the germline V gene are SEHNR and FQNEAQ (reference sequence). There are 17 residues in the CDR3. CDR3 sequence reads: CASSLDPGLAEPYEQYF. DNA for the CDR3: TGTGCCAGCAGCTTAGACCCGGGACTAGCGGAGCCCTACGAGCAGTACTTC.

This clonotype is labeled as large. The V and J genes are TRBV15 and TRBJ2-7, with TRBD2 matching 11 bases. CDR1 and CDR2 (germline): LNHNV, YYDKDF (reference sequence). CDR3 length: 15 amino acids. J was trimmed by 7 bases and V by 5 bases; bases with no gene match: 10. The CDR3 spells CATSLRLAGWREQYF. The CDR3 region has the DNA TGTGCCACCAGCTTACGACTAGCGGGGTGGCGGGAGCAGTACTTC.

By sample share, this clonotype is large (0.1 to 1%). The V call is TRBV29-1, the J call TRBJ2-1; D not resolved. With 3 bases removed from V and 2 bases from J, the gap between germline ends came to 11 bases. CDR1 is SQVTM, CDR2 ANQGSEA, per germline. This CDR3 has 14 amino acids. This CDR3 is CSVDGLTPYNEQFF. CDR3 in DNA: TGCAGCGTTGACGGGTTAACCCCCTACAATGAGCAGTTCTTC.

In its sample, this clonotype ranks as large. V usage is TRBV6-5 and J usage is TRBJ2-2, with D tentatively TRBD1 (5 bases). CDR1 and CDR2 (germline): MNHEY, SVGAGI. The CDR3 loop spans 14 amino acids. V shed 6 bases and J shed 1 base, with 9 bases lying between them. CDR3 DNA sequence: TGTGCCAGCAGGGCCACAGGGAACACCGGGGAGCTGTTTTTT. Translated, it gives CASRATGNTGELFF.

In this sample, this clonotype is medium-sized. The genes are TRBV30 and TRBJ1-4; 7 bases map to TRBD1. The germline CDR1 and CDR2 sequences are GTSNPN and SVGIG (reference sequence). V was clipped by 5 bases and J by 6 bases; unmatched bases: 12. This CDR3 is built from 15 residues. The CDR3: CAWGDRAQFDEKLFF. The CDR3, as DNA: TGTGCCTGGGGCGACAGGGCTCAATTTGATGAAAAACTGTTTTTT.